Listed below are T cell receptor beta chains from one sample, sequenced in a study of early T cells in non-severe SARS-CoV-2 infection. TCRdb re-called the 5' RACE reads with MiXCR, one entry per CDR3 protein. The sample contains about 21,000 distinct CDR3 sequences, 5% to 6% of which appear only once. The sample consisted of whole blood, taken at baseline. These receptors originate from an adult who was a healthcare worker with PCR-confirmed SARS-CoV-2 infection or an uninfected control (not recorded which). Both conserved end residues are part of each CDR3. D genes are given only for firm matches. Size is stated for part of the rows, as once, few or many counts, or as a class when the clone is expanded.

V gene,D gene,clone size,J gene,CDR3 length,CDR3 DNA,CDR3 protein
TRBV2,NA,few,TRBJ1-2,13,TGTGCCAGCAGTGAAGGCCAGCTCTATGGCTACACCTTC,CASSEGQLYGYTF
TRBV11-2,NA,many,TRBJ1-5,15,TGTGCCAGCAGCTTAGATCTTGGGGGTGGTCAGCCCCAGCATTTT,CASSLDLGGGQPQHF
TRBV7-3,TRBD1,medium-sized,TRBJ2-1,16,TGTGCCAGCAGCTCCCGCCGGACAGGGCTTTACAATGAGCAGTTCTTC,CASSSRRTGLYNEQFF
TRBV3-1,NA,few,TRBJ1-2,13,TGTGCCAGCAGCCATACGGTTAACTATGGCTACACCTTC,CASSHTVNYGYTF
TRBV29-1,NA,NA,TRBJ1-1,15,TGCAGCGTTGAAAACTCCGGGACTCAGAACACTGAAGCTTTCTTT,CSVENSGTQNTEAFF
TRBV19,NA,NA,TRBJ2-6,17,TGTGCCAGTAGTACCCCCGGGACCGGGCGAGGGGCCAACGTCCTGACTTTC,CASSTPGTGRGANVLTF
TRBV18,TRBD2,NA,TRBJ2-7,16,TGTGCCAGCTCACCATTATCTAGCGGGGCGGACTACGAGCAGTACTTC,CASSPLSSGADYEQYF
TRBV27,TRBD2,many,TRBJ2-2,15,TGTGCCAGCAGACTAGCGGGGAGTAACACCGGGGAGCTGTTTTTT,CASRLAGSNTGELFF
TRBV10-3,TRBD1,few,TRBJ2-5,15,TGTGCCATCAGTGGCCGGGGACAGGGGAGCGAGACCCAGTACTTC,CAISGRGQGSETQYF
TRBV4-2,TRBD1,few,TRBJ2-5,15,TGTGCCAGCAGCCACGGTAGGACAGGGGAAGAGACCCAGTACTTC,CASSHGRTGEETQYF
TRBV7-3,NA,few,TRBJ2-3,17,TGTGCCAGCAGCTCCGTCGGCCGGGGGGCTATGCCAGATACGCAGTATTTT,CASSSVGRGAMPDTQYF
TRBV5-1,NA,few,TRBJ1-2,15,TGCGCCAGCAGCTTGGATGGGAGTCCGGACTATGGCTACACCTTC,CASSLDGSPDYGYTF
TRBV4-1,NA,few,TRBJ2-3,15,TGCGCCAGCAGCCAACGGACAGACTCGGCAGATACGCAGTATTTT,CASSQRTDSADTQYF